This T cell receptor beta chain was captured by sequencing in a study of cytomegalovirus exposure and HLA in healthy donors. The study ran its PCR with 60 Vbeta and 13 Jbeta primers. Profiling relied on immunoSEQ multiplex PCR, and the TCRdb table lists in-frame clones only, not all of them. The data hold about 150,000 clones, with around 79% observed a single time. This CDR3 is built from 14 residues. CDR1 and CDR2 from the germline V gene are MNHEY and SVGAGI. Unmatched junction bases numbered 3, after V lost 4 bases and J lost 3 bases. The chain recombines TRBV6-5 with TRBJ1-3; 7 nucleotides match TRBD1. The sample was PBMCs. The sequence came from a man between 25 and 39 years old in good health and CMV-seropositive. The CDR3 region is CASSSTGSGNTIYF. CDR3 nucleotide sequence: TGTGCCAGCAGTTCGACAGGGAGTGGAAACACCATATATTTT.